These T cell receptor beta chains were read from a single sample in a study of Ad26.COV2.S vaccination and SARS-CoV-2 variants. The protocol was immunoSEQ multiplex PCR, while the TCRdb copy is restricted to in-frame clones and leaves out a portion. The table has roughly 700,000 clones, 80% to 90% seen once. Sequenced here: peripheral blood, sampled in a trial of Ad26.COV2.S vaccine versus placebo. The receptors were gathered from a person aged 18-65 years who received the Ad26.COV2.S COVID-19 vaccine or a placebo. Each CDR3 is given with its conserved first and last residue. The D gene is left open where the match is weak. Where a row states a size, it is once, few, many or the class of an expanded clone; other rows omit it.

>TRBD2|TRBJ2-1|-|TRBV27
CASRFTSGGAYNEQFF
>TRBD1|TRBJ2-1|-|TRBV6-5
CASRRGQSSYNEQFF
>-|TRBJ1-2|-|TRBV25-1
CASSGTSPGIRGYTF
>-|TRBJ2-5|-|TRBV13
CASSLGGGMLIETQYF
>TRBD1|TRBJ1-2|once|TRBV5-6
CASSPTGGNYGYTF
>TRBD1|TRBJ1-2|-|TRBV4-1
CASSSGTGLDRYTF
>-|TRBJ1-5|-|TRBV25-1
CASCTSSFQYINQPQHF
>TRBD2|TRBJ2-3|-|TRBV24-1
CATSDHSGLAGGLATDTQYF
>-|TRBJ1-3|-|TRBV19
CASSSGDPSTFSGNTIYF
>-|TRBJ1-2|-|TRBV4-2
CASSHPGTDSYGYTF
>-|TRBJ1-1|-|TRBV5-4
CASSPGTRNTEAFF
>-|TRBJ2-4|-|TRBV6-5
CASGRGGSIQYF
>-|TRBJ2-1|-|TRBV6-2/TRBV6-3
CASSTPGGRPYNEQFF
>-|TRBJ2-7|-|TRBV10-3
CAIRSASYEQYF
>TRBD2|TRBJ2-3|-|TRBV27
CASSLGDYPTTDTQYF
>-|TRBJ2-1|-|TRBV7-2
CASSLNRDNEQFF
>-|TRBJ2-6|-|TRBV19
CASRGQQEWANVLTF
>-|TRBJ2-7|-|TRBV6-5
CASGFGYEQYF
>-|TRBJ2-4|-|TRBV6-5
CASSWEHENIQYF
>-|TRBJ2-7|-|TRBV4-2
CASSQDFSLSPSSTIYEQYF
>TRBD2|TRBJ2-1|-|TRBV10-3
CAIKTSGLEQFF
>-|TRBJ1-3|-|TRBV30
CAWRDSSGNTIYF
>-|TRBJ2-7|-|TRBV5-1
CASSPAAGISYEQYF
>-|TRBJ1-5|-|TRBV19
CASSIQEYSNQPQHF